This TCR beta chain comes out of a study of blood T cell repertoires in COVID-19. V gave up 3 bases and J gave up 4 bases, with 12 bases separating them. Per the germline V gene, CDR1 is KGHSH and CDR2 is LQKENI. The CDR3 spans 15 residues. Participants came from fewer than 25 US areas, aged roughly 18 to 89 years. Clinical history reported by participants formed the basis on which cohorts were assigned. Resolution of symptoms, clearance, or two negative PCRs was present in recovered Cohort 3 donors. Method: immunoSEQ multiplex PCR; TCRdb's copy keeps in-frame clones and lacks some. The sample yields 200,000 or so clones, under 85% seen once. A single count supports this clone.

The chain combines TRBV18 with TRBJ2-2; TRBD2 is a possible D gene (6 bases). The specimen sequenced was PBMCs or T cells enriched from blood (not recorded which). This TCR was recovered from a man in his sixties who had recovered from COVID-19. In DNA, the CDR3 is TGTGCCAGCTCACCGGGGGGTGCTTCCACCGGGGAGCTGTTTTTT. This encodes CASSPGGASTGELFF.